The 22 T cell receptor beta chains reported below all come from one sample, sequenced in a study of blood T cell repertoires in COVID-19. Assay: immunoSEQ multiplex PCR; the TCRdb copy retains only in-frame clones and omits some. The sample has roughly 250,000 clones; around four fifths are singletons. Sequencing was performed on peripheral blood. The receptors derive from a woman aged 60-70 years with active or convalescent COVID-19.

The gene calls are TRBV11-2 and TRBJ2-5; D may be TRBD1 (6 bases). The V end was cut by 6 bases, the J end by 5 bases, with 16 bases between. Germline assignment: CDR1 SGHAT and CDR2 FQNNGV. The CDR3 has 14 residues. CDR3 residues: CASSHQGLTETQYF. The CDR3 DNA follows: TGTGCCAGCAGTCACCAGGGGTTAACGGAGACCCAGTACTTC.

The chain uses TRBV11-2 and TRBJ1-1, with a weak D call TRBD1 (5 bases). Germline values: CDR1 SGHAT, CDR2 FQNNGV. Trimming took 1 base from V and 1 from J, leaving 10 bases between them. The length of the CDR3 is 15 residues. The CDR3 protein is CASSLGPGGNTEAFF. The CDR3 coding sequence is TGTGCCAGCAGCTTAGGGCCGGGGGGGAACACTGAAGCTTTCTTT.

The chain recombines TRBV18 with TRBJ2-1; 10 bases line up with TRBD2. There are 17 residues in the CDR3. V dropped 0 bases and J dropped 5; count of bases not matched to a gene: 7. Germline values: CDR1 KGHSH, CDR2 LQKENI. CDR3 in DNA: TGTGCCAGCTCACCACCAGTTACTAGCGGGGTTAACAATGAGCAGTTCTTC. Amino acid sequence: CASSPPVTSGVNNEQFF.

The rearrangement uses TRBV18 and TRBJ1-5; 9 bases line up with TRBD1. There are 18 residues in the CDR3. The germline gives CDR1 KGHSH, CDR2 LQKENI. After removal of 3 bases from V and 0 bases from J, the junction contained 9 bases not matched to a gene. CDR3 residues: CASSPTGQGGSSNQPQHF. DNA of the CDR3: TGTGCCAGCTCACCCACGGGACAGGGTGGATCTAGCAATCAGCCCCAGCATTTT.

The chain carries TRBV4-2 and TRBJ1-2, with a weak D call TRBD1 (6 bases). This CDR3 comprises 16 residues. From germline, CDR1 is LGHNA and CDR2 YNFKEQ. V lost 0 bases, J lost 5 bases, and 16 bases lay in between. For the CDR3, the DNA is TGTGCCAGCAGCCAAGATGGTGGGGGCCAGATGTATGGCTACACCTTC. Translating gives CASSQDGGGQMYGYTF.

This clone came up a few times. V gene TRBV3-1 (or the pseudogene TRBV3-2) combines with J gene TRBJ1-4, with TRBD1 matching 7 bases. There are 13 residues in the CDR3. Germline V lookup: CDR1 LGHDT, CDR2 YNNKEL (reference sequence). The J segment lost 11 bases and the V segment lost 3 bases, leaving 6 bases of the junction unmatched. The CDR3 loop reads CASSHLDRDKLFF. The CDR3 coding sequence is TGTGCCAGCAGCCACCTCGACAGGGACAAACTGTTTTTT.

The genes are TRBV7-2 and TRBJ2-5; 8 bases align to TRBD2. This CDR3 spans 16 amino acids. Germline loops: CDR1 SGHTA, CDR2 FQGNSA. After removal of 4 bases from V and 4 bases from J, the junction contained 11 bases not matched to a gene. This chain's CDR3 is CASSSAGGGLVETQYF. Written as DNA, the CDR3 is TGTGCCAGCAGCTCCGCGGGCGGGGGGCTGGTAGAGACCCAGTACTTC.

This clone was seen once. This rearrangement joins TRBV18 to TRBJ1-1; 8 bases map to TRBD1. V lost 4 bases, J lost 1 base, and 8 bases stayed unmatched. From germline, CDR1 is KGHSH and CDR2 LQKENI. The length of the CDR3 is 16 residues. The CDR3, as DNA: TGTGCCAGCTCACTAACTCGGACAGGGTCGAACACTGAAGCTTTCTTT. Its protein product is CASSLTRTGSNTEAFF.

This clone is a singleton in its sample. This chain connects TRBV5-1 to TRBJ1-1; 10 bases align to TRBD1. The CDR3 extends over 16 amino acids. After removal of 4 bases from V and 4 bases from J, the junction contained 10 bases not matched to a gene. Germline assignment: CDR1 SGHRS and CDR2 YFSETQ. The CDR3 protein is CASSISTGGVSTEAFF. CDR3 nucleotide sequence: TGCGCCAGCAGCATCTCGACAGGGGGCGTGAGCACTGAAGCTTTCTTT.

This clone is a singleton in its sample. The V call is TRBV4-1, the J call TRBJ2-1, with 7 bases fitting TRBD2. V gave up 1 base and J gave up 3 bases; unmatched junction bases: 0. CDR1 and CDR2 (germline): MGHRA, YSYEKL. This CDR3 spans 14 amino acids. The chain's CDR3 is CASSQGEGYNEQFF. CDR3 DNA sequence: TGCGCCAGCAGCCAAGGGGAGGGCTACAATGAGCAGTTCTTC.

The V gene is TRBV28, the J gene TRBJ1-1; weak D call: TRBD1 (5 bases). Germline CDR1 MDHEN, CDR2 SYDVKM. The germline V and J ends were trimmed by 3 bases and 0 bases, with 8 bases remaining between them. The CDR3 has 14 amino acids. CDR3 amino acids: CASSLGQVNTEAFF. CDR3 nucleotides: TGTGCCAGCAGTTTGGGGCAGGTGAACACTGAAGCTTTCTTT.

This clone appeared a few times. The rearrangement links TRBV7-9 to TRBJ2-7, with TRBD2 matching over 10 bases. The CDR3 spans 14 residues. The germline V gene encodes CDR1 SEHNR and CDR2 FQNEAQ (reference sequence). The ends lost 5 bases at V and 2 bases at J; junction bases unmatched: 3. CDR3 sequence (DNA): TGTGCCAGCAGCCGGCTAGCGGGGGCCTACGAGCAGTACTTC. It translates to CASSRLAGAYEQYF. Combining the CDR3 with reference TRBV7-9 and TRBJ2-7 gives the whole variable domain DTGVSQNPRHKITKRGQNVTFRCDPISEHNRLYWYRQTLGQGPEFLTYFQNEAQLEKSRLLSDRFSAERPKGSFSTLEIQRTEQGDSAMYLCASSRLAGAYEQYFGPGTRLTVT.

This chain joins TRBV11-2 and TRBJ2-2; 7 bases match TRBD2. V shed 7 bases, J shed 4 bases, and the junction held 12 bases outside the gene matches. CDR3 length: 16 residues. Germline assignment: CDR1 SGHAT and CDR2 FQNNGV. The CDR3 reads CASTQRGLVATGELFF. As DNA, the CDR3 is TGTGCCAGCACCCAGCGGGGCCTAGTCGCCACCGGGGAGCTGTTTTTT.

This sequence joins TRBV12-5 and TRBJ1-1; 7 nucleotides agree with TRBD1. Germline assignment: CDR1 LGHNT and CDR2 FRNRAP. The CDR3 is 13 amino acids. V lost 1 base, J lost 4 bases, and 0 bases stayed unmatched. CDR3 sequence reads: CASGLGQGTEAFF. The DNA of the CDR3 is TGTGCTAGTGGTTTGGGACAGGGCACTGAAGCTTTCTTT.

This clone was observed a handful of times. The gene calls are TRBV6-5 and TRBJ2-3; 14 bases align to TRBD2. This CDR3 comprises 15 residues. V dropped 7 bases and J dropped 5; count of bases not matched to a gene: 5. Per the germline V gene, CDR1 is MNHEY and CDR2 is SVGAGI. The CDR3 region is CASKLGTSGGDTQYF. Here the CDR3 DNA reads TGTGCCAGCAAACTCGGGACTAGCGGGGGAGATACGCAGTATTTT.

The count of this clone is one. One end of the junction varies from germline; a read error may be responsible. This chain uses TRBV19 with TRBJ1-2, with 7 bases identical to TRBD1. CDR1 and CDR2 (germline): LNHDA, SQIVND (reference sequence). This CDR3 has 13 residues. This CDR3 reads CASSTSTGTENSF. The DNA for the CDR3 is TGTGCCAGTAGCACCTCGACCGGGACAGAAAATTCCTTC.

The chain uses TRBV29-1 and TRBJ1-1; D call uncertain. V was shortened by 7 bases and J by 2 bases, with 14 bases between the two germline ends. The CDR3 has 13 amino acids. Per the germline V gene, CDR1 is SQVTM and CDR2 is ANQGSEA. In DNA form, the CDR3 reads TGCAGCGCCTGCACCCAGGTTAACACTGAAGCTTTCTTT. It translates to CSACTQVNTEAFF.

The chain carries TRBV7-8 and TRBJ1-2; 11 nucleotides match TRBD1. Germline V CDR1 and CDR2: SGHVS, FQNEAQ. The V gene end was trimmed by 3 bases and the J gene end by 5 bases; junction bases not matched to a gene: 2. This CDR3 is 14 amino acids long. The CDR3 region is CASSLGTGGYGYTF. CDR3 sequence (DNA): TGTGCCAGCAGCTTGGGGACAGGGGGTTATGGCTACACCTTC.

This clone has a handful of counts. This sequence joins TRBV3-1 (or the pseudogene TRBV3-2) and TRBJ2-7, with unresolved D. This CDR3 contains 15 residues. Germline assignment: CDR1 LGHDT and CDR2 YNNKEL (reference sequence). Trimming shortened V by 4 bases and J by 1 base, and 14 bases separated the two germline ends. CDR3 sequence: CASSLRHGESYEQYF. For the CDR3, the DNA is TGTGCCAGCAGCCTCCGACACGGCGAGTCCTACGAGCAGTACTTC.

This sequence joins TRBV19 and TRBJ1-2, with D uncertain. Between the trimmed V and J ends, which lost 7 bases and 4 bases, there was a span of 13 bases. The germline CDR1 and CDR2 sequences are LNHDA and SQIVND (reference sequence). This CDR3 has 13 residues. CDR3 coding DNA: TGTGCCAGTACCACTACCAACCGCTATGGCTACACCTTC. This translates into CASTTTNRYGYTF.

The DNA of the CDR3 is TGTGCCAGCAGTCAGACACGATATGGCTACACCTTC. Translation gives CASSQTRYGYTF. V is TRBV6-5 and J is TRBJ1-2, with no clear D. Trimming took off 5 bases at V and 5 bases at J, with 9 bases between the two ends. The length of the CDR3 is 12 residues. Germline CDR1 and CDR2: MNHEY and SVGAGI.

A few counts support this clone. The chain is built from TRBV27 and TRBJ1-2; D remains unclear. This CDR3 is 15 amino acids long. Germline assignment: CDR1 MNHEY and CDR2 SMNVEV (reference sequence). V was shortened by 5 bases and J by 2 bases, with 15 bases between the two germline ends. The CDR3 DNA reads as TGTGCCAGCAGTCCCCGGACGGACTTAAACTATGGCTACACCTTC. Translated, it gives CASSPRTDLNYGYTF.